One and the same sample provided the 32 T cell receptor beta chains below, sequenced in a study of spatial heterogeneity in lung cancer. As for time point: blood at routine non-recurrence follow-up after resection. TCRdb independently ran MiXCR on the 5' RACE reads; one entry per CDR3 protein. This table has 23,000 or so distinct CDR3 sequences, 9% to 10% appearing once. Source: PBMCs, taken at follow-up. Every receptor here comes from a male donor with early-stage non-small cell lung cancer.

The DNA of the CDR3 is TGCGCCAGCAGCGGGGGACAGACCGTCTCTGGAAACACCATATATTTT. This translates into CASSGGQTVSGNTIYF. The V and J genes are TRBV5-1 and TRBJ1-3; 7 nucleotides align to TRBD1. Germline V gene lookup returns CDR1 SGHRS and CDR2 YFSETQ. V shed 4 bases, J shed 0 bases, and the junction held 7 bases outside the gene matches. The CDR3 runs 16 residues.

This clonotype was counted only a few times. The V gene is TRBV24-1, the J gene TRBJ2-1; the D is unclear. CDR1 is KGHDR and CDR2 is SFDVKD in the germline V gene. This CDR3 is built from 14 residues. Deletions cut 2 bases from V and 0 bases from J, with 4 bases between. DNA for the CDR3: TGTGCCACCAGTGATTCATCCTCCTACAATGAGCAGTTCTTC. Amino acids: CATSDSSSYNEQFF.

This clonotype was recorded at least ten times. In nucleotides, the CDR3 is TGCGCCAGCAGCTCGTTCCCGGGTCCTAATCAGCCCCAGCATTTT. Translated, it gives CASSSFPGPNQPQHF. This chain links TRBV5-1 with TRBJ1-5, with unresolved D. Germline V lookup: CDR1 SGHRS, CDR2 YFSETQ. This CDR3 contains 15 residues. The ends were cut back, 3 bases at V and 4 bases at J, with 14 bases in the middle. Full variable domain (missing parts from reference TRBV5-1 and TRBJ1-5): KAGVTQTPRYLIKTRGQQVTLSCSPISGHRSVSWYQQTPGQGLQFLFEYFSETQRNKGNFPGRFSGRQFSNSRSEMNVSTLELGDSALYLCASSSFPGPNQPQHFGDGTRLSIL.

There are a few counts of this clonotype. The gene calls are TRBV9 and TRBJ1-2; weak D call: TRBD1 (5 bases). V lost 7 bases, J lost 7 bases, and 26 bases lay in between. The CDR3 runs 16 residues. CDR1 is SGDLS, CDR2 YYNGEE, per germline. Here the CDR3 DNA reads TGTGCCAGCCATCACCGGCCTCAGGGAGGATTAGGTGGCTACACCTTC. Translating it yields CASHHRPQGGLGGYTF.

The V gene is TRBV29-1, the J gene TRBJ1-1; no definite D call. The CDR3 consists of 14 residues. From germline, CDR1 is SQVTM and CDR2 ANQGSEA. The V end was cut by 3 bases, the J end by 3 bases, with 14 bases between. In DNA, the CDR3 is TGCAGCGTTGATGGATCCTCAAGGGACACTGAAGCTTTCTTT. This sequence encodes CSVDGSSRDTEAFF.

This clonotype was recorded many times. J is TRBJ1-1 and V is TRBV28; 9 nucleotides line up with TRBD1. CDR3 length: 17 amino acids. Germline CDR1 and CDR2: MDHEN and SYDVKM. Unmatched junction bases numbered 19, after V lost 4 bases and J lost 10 bases. CDR3 coding DNA: TGTGCCAGCAGTTCTGTCGGGGGACAGGGCCCATTATTGGGAGCTTTCTTT. This encodes CASSSVGGQGPLLGAFF.

This clonotype was seen ten or more times. The chain uses TRBV5-5 and TRBJ2-5; no clear D. The CDR3 length is 13 residues. The ends were cut back, 2 bases at V and 4 bases at J, with 9 bases in the middle. Germline CDR1 and CDR2: SGHKS and YYEKEE (reference sequence). The CDR3 DNA is TGTGCCAGCAGCTTTCCACAGCGAGAGACCCAGTACTTC. Encoded protein: CASSFPQRETQYF.

This clonotype was recorded a few times. This chain links TRBV27 with TRBJ1-5, with unresolved D. V dropped 5 bases and J dropped 0 bases, with 14 bases sitting between them. This CDR3 is 16 amino acids long. Germline V CDR1 and CDR2: MNHEY, SMNVEV (reference sequence). The CDR3 is CASSPKGQNSNQPQHF. CDR3 nucleotides: TGTGCCAGCAGTCCCAAGGGCCAGAATAGCAATCAGCCCCAGCATTTT.

This clonotype was seen at least ten times. The chain combines TRBV5-1 with TRBJ1-1; D is unresolved. The germline V gene encodes CDR1 SGHRS and CDR2 YFSETQ. V lost 2 bases, J lost 1 base, and 6 bases lay in between. The CDR3 extends over 13 amino acids. The CDR3 reads CASSFMENTEAFF. CDR3 DNA: TGCGCCAGCAGCTTCATGGAGAACACTGAAGCTTTCTTT.

There are many counts of this clonotype. The chain combines TRBV13 with TRBJ2-2; D not resolved. The germline V and J ends were trimmed by 5 bases and 9 bases, with 7 bases remaining between them. CDR1 and CDR2 from the germline V gene are PRHDT and FYEKMQ (reference sequence). The CDR3 has 11 amino acids. CDR3: CASSARRELFF. The DNA for the CDR3 is TGTGCCAGCAGCGCCCGGCGGGAGCTGTTTTTT. The entire variable domain, with the rest obtained from reference TRBV13 and TRBJ2-2, is as follows: AAGVIQSPRHLIKEKRETATLKCYPIPRHDTVYWYQQGPGQDPQFLISFYEKMQSDKGSIPDRFSAQQFSDYHSELNMSSLELGDSALYFCASSARRELFFGEGSRLTVL.

This clonotype was picked up a small number of times. The genes are TRBV19 and TRBJ2-3; 9 bases map to TRBD2. This CDR3 has 14 residues. Looked up from germline, CDR1 is LNHDA and CDR2 is SQIVND (reference sequence). With V trimmed by 3 bases and J by 4 bases, 2 bases remained unmatched. The CDR3 DNA reads as TGTGCCAGTAGTATCGGGACTAGCCCAGATACGCAGTATTTT. Protein: CASSIGTSPDTQYF.

This clonotype was observed many times. The chain links TRBV20-1 to TRBJ2-7, with D tentatively TRBD2 (5 bases). Trimming stripped 6 bases from V and 1 base from J, with 13 bases between. Looked up from germline, CDR1 is DFQATT and CDR2 is SNEGSKA (reference sequence). The CDR3 is 13 amino acids. CDR3 sequence (DNA): TGCAGTGCCGTCCGGGGTTGGTCCTACGAGCAGTACTTC. Amino acids: CSAVRGWSYEQYF.

This clonotype was detected ten times or more. CDR3 sequence (DNA): TGTGCCAGCAGCTTATTCCCCTCTGGGGCCAACGTCCTGACTTTC. This gives the protein CASSLFPSGANVLTF. The chain recombines TRBV5-8 with TRBJ2-6; no clear D gene. Deletions cut 2 bases from V and 0 bases from J, with 6 bases between. Looked up from germline, CDR1 is SGHTS and CDR2 is YDEGEE. The CDR3 extends over 15 amino acids.

This clonotype occurred a few times. The V gene is TRBV20-1, the J gene TRBJ2-3, with TRBD1 as a possible D gene (5 bases). There are 16 residues in the CDR3. Trimming cost V 0 bases and J 2 bases, with 15 bases left between them. CDR1 is DFQATT and CDR2 is SNEGSKA in the germline V gene (reference sequence). DNA of the CDR3: TGCAGTGCTAGAGATGGGGCGAAGGGGTTCACAGATACGCAGTATTTT. This gives the protein CSARDGAKGFTDTQYF.

The genes are TRBV4-3 and TRBJ1-2, with D possibly matching TRBD1 (5 bases). This CDR3 has 14 amino acids. Per the germline V gene, CDR1 is LGHNA and CDR2 is YSLEER. Trimming took off 5 bases at V and 3 bases at J, with 13 bases between the two ends. The CDR3 DNA sequence: TGCGCCAGCAGCTCGGTTGAAGGGGACTATGGCTACACCTTC. Protein sequence: CASSSVEGDYGYTF.

The chain carries TRBV5-1 and TRBJ2-3; a possible D gene is TRBD1 (6 bases). Germline CDR1 reads SGHRS; CDR2 reads YFSETQ. Deletions cut 3 bases from V and 3 bases from J, with 11 bases between. The length of the CDR3 is 14 residues. CDR3 in DNA: TGCGCCAGCAGCTCAGGGGTGCGTACAGATACGCAGTATTTT. It codes for CASSSGVRTDTQYF.

This clonotype was observed many times. This rearrangement joins TRBV3-1 to TRBJ2-3; 11 nucleotides agree with TRBD2. Trimming took 5 bases from V and 2 from J; bases not matched to a gene: 6. Germline V gives CDR1 LGHDT, CDR2 YNNKEL (reference sequence). This CDR3 is 16 amino acids long. The CDR3 loop is CASSEGTSGYTDTQYF. The CDR3 DNA reads as TGTGCCAGCAGCGAGGGGACTAGCGGATACACAGATACGCAGTATTTT.

There are a few counts of this clonotype. CDR3 amino acids: CASSQVERNTGELFF. CDR3 bases: TGTGCCAGCAGCCAAGTGGAGCGGAACACCGGGGAGCTGTTTTTT. The chain links TRBV4-2 to TRBJ2-2; D not resolved. The V gene's germline CDR1 is LGHNA and CDR2 YNFKEQ. Trimming took off 1 base at V and 1 base at J, with 7 bases between the two ends. The CDR3 runs to 15 residues.

This clonotype showed up many times. The V and J genes are TRBV5-4 and TRBJ1-2, with a possible D match to TRBD1 (5 bases). CDR1 and CDR2 from the germline V gene are SGHNT and YYREEE (reference sequence). The V gene lost 0 bases and the J gene lost 2 bases, with 14 bases spanning the gap. The CDR3 is 16 residues long. The CDR3 DNA reads TGTGCCAGCAGCTTGGGCGGGAGGACACGAAACTATGGCTACACCTTC. It is translated as CASSLGGRTRNYGYTF.

This clonotype was detected only a few times. The CDR3: CATSLGQARNYGYTF. In DNA, the CDR3 is TGTGCCACCAGCCTCGGACAGGCCAGAAACTATGGCTACACCTTC. This sequence joins TRBV15 and TRBJ1-2; TRBD1 aligns across 7 bases. Germline trimming cut 5 bases from V and 2 bases from J; bases unmatched to any gene: 8. Looked up from germline, CDR1 is LNHNV and CDR2 is YYDKDF (reference sequence). The CDR3 spans 15 residues.

The chain uses TRBV9 and TRBJ2-3; 13 bases align to TRBD2. After removal of 4 bases from V and 4 bases from J, the junction contained 6 bases not matched to a gene. Germline V lookup: CDR1 SGDLS, CDR2 YYNGEE. The CDR3 totals 16 residues. CDR3 in DNA: TGTGCCAGCAGCCCCTGGACTAGCGGGGGATCAGATACGCAGTATTTT. This codes for CASSPWTSGGSDTQYF. Combining the CDR3 with reference TRBV9 and TRBJ2-3 gives the whole variable domain DSGVTQTPKHLITATGQRVTLRCSPRSGDLSVYWYQQSLDQGLQFLIQYYNGEERAKGNILERFSAQQFPDLHSELNLSSLELGDSALYFCASSPWTSGGSDTQYFGPGTRLTVL.

This clonotype was detected only a few times. The rearrangement links TRBV7-8 to TRBJ2-5, with D perhaps being TRBD1 or TRBD2 (5 bases each). The germline gives CDR1 SGHVS, CDR2 FQNEAQ. V shed 5 bases and J shed 5 bases, with 12 bases lying between them. CDR3 length: 13 amino acids. CDR3 bases: TGTGCCAGCAGCCCGGGACCCCGGGAGACCCAGTACTTC. Translating gives CASSPGPRETQYF.

The table lists this clonotype with many counts. The chain recombines TRBV28 with TRBJ2-1, with 7 bases lining up with TRBD2. Germline assignment: CDR1 MDHEN and CDR2 SYDVKM. The CDR3 sequence is 15 residues long. With V trimmed by 4 bases and J by 4 bases, 7 bases remained unmatched. CDR3 region: CASSSRLAGYNEQFF. CDR3 DNA: TGTGCCAGCAGTTCCAGACTAGCAGGGTACAATGAGCAGTTCTTC.

This clonotype has at least ten counts. This chain joins TRBV11-2 and TRBJ2-1, with D possibly matching TRBD2 (5 bases). V was cut by 4 bases and J by 8 bases, with 12 bases left in between. Looked up from germline, CDR1 is SGHAT and CDR2 is FQNNGV. CDR3 length: 13 amino acids. In DNA, the CDR3 is TGTGCCAGCAGCTCCCCGCCCGGGGATGAGCAGTTCTTC. Its translation is CASSSPPGDEQFF.

This clonotype has ten or more counts. The chain carries TRBV28 and TRBJ1-1; D is ambiguous. Germline V gene lookup returns CDR1 MDHEN and CDR2 SYDVKM. This CDR3 is 12 amino acids long. Trimming removed 6 bases at V and 1 base at J, with 6 bases between. For the CDR3, the DNA is TGTGCCAGCAGCCATGGGAACACTGAAGCTTTCTTT. Amino acid sequence: CASSHGNTEAFF. The whole variable domain, filled in from reference TRBV28 and TRBJ1-1, reads DVKVTQSSRYLVKRTGEKVFLECVQDMDHENMFWYRQDPGLGLRLIYFSYDVKMKEKGDIPEGYSVSREKKERFSLILESASTNQTSMYLCASSHGNTEAFFGQGTRLTVV.

The rearrangement uses TRBV10-3 and TRBJ2-2; D perhaps matches TRBD1 (5 bases). The CDR3 spans 14 residues. V lost 8 bases to trimming and J lost 1 base, with 11 bases between them. Germline CDR1 and CDR2: ENHRY and SYGVKD. CDR3 DNA: TGTGCCATCGGAACTACAGGGAACACCGGGGAGCTGTTTTTT. It encodes CAIGTTGNTGELFF.

A few counts support this clonotype. The chain carries TRBV6-1 and TRBJ2-1, with D hard to call. The CDR3 is 14 amino acids. Germline V gene data show CDR1 as MNHNS and CDR2 as SASEGT. Trimming left V 1 base short and J 3 bases short, with 7 bases between. The CDR3 is CASSEEWDYNEQFF. CDR3 DNA: TGTGCCAGCAGTGAAGAGTGGGACTACAATGAGCAGTTCTTC.

This clonotype was detected a few times. This rearrangement joins TRBV3-1 to TRBJ1-6, with 7 bases that match TRBD1. V shed 5 bases, J shed 10 bases, and the junction held 38 bases outside the gene matches. Germline V gene sequence: CDR1 LGHDT, CDR2 YNNKEL (reference sequence). This CDR3 region has 24 residues. CDR3 sequence (DNA): TGTGCCAGCAGCTTCCGATTTCAGTACAGGGGAGGCCGCCTCGAAACATCCCTCGACTCACCCCTCCACTTT. Translated, it gives CASSFRFQYRGGRLETSLDSPLHF.

This clonotype was detected many times. The J gene is TRBJ2-1, the V gene TRBV5-1; TRBD2 agrees at 7 bases. CDR3 length equals 16 residues. Per the germline V gene, CDR1 is SGHRS and CDR2 is YFSETQ. J lost 0 bases, V lost 6 bases, and 9 bases had no gene match. CDR3 DNA: TGCGCCAGCATCCGGGGGGTCCCGAGCTCCTACAATGAGCAGTTCTTC. Translated: CASIRGVPSSYNEQFF.

This clonotype showed up just a few times. The chain employs TRBV2 and TRBJ2-7; TRBD2 agrees at 9 bases. This CDR3 comprises 14 residues. The ends lost 3 bases at V and 5 bases at J; junction bases unmatched: 5. CDR1 and CDR2 (germline): SNHLY, FYNNEI. CDR3 residues: CASSDRLAGNEQYF. CDR3 nucleotides: TGTGCCAGCAGTGATAGGCTAGCGGGGAACGAGCAGTACTTC.

This clonotype showed up just a few times. CDR3 bases: TGTGCCAGCAGTTTGACAGGGGGATCCGCCACAGATACGCAGTATTTT. Translation: CASSLTGGSATDTQYF. This rearrangement joins TRBV6-5 to TRBJ2-3; 9 bases map to TRBD1. Germline V CDR1 and CDR2: MNHEY, SVGAGI. The CDR3 totals 16 residues. Trimming cost V 4 bases and J 2 bases; bases outside gene matches: 7.

By frequency in the sample, this clonotype is medium-sized. This chain links TRBV20-1 with TRBJ2-7, with 7 bases aligning to TRBD2. The CDR3 runs to 15 residues. The V and J ends lost 6 bases and 0 bases, in that order; junction bases with no gene match: 11. The germline gives CDR1 DFQATT, CDR2 SNEGSKA (reference sequence). CDR3 in amino acids: CSASERGPTSYEQYF. CDR3 nucleotide sequence: TGCAGTGCGTCAGAGCGGGGACCTACCTCCTACGAGCAGTACTTC.